One sample yielded the 18 T cell receptor beta chains listed below, sequenced in a study of OX40 agonist ivuxolimab in advanced cancers. Produced via immunoSEQ multiplex PCR; TCRdb's table is partial and in-frame only. Seen here are tens of thousands of clones, around 89% observed once, and the top ten hold 4% to 4.5%. The source material was CD4+ or CD8+ T cells sorted from blood, sampled in a trial of the OX40 agonist ivuxolimab. The receptor source for this set is an adult with an advanced solid tumor such as melanoma, head and neck, liver or kidney cancer.

The chain has TRBV9 and TRBJ2-5; TRBD2 matches 12 bases. CDR3 length equals 16 residues. CDR1 is SGDLS and CDR2 is YYNGEE in the germline V gene. With 0 bases clipped from V and 3 bases from J, the junction kept 3 bases outside the gene matches. The CDR3, as DNA: TGTGCCAGCAGCGTAGGAGGACTAGCGGGAAAAGAGACCCAGTACTTC. It yields the protein CASSVGGLAGKETQYF.

V gene TRBV5-1 combines with J gene TRBJ2-1; D is perhaps TRBD2 (5 bases). Trimming pared 1 base from V and 10 bases from J, leaving 9 bases between. The CDR3 runs to 12 residues. Germline V lookup: CDR1 SGHRS, CDR2 YFSETQ. Here the CDR3 DNA reads TGCGCCAGCAGCTTGTTTAGCGAAGAGCAGTTCTTC. It is translated as CASSLFSEEQFF. Looking up the rest from reference TRBV5-1 and TRBJ2-1 gives the full variable domain: KAGVTQTPRYLIKTRGQQVTLSCSPISGHRSVSWYQQTPGQGLQFLFEYFSETQRNKGNFPGRFSGRQFSNSRSEMNVSTLELGDSALYLCASSLFSEEQFFGPGTRLTVL.

The genes are TRBV7-9 and TRBJ1-1; 10 nucleotides agree with TRBD1. This CDR3 is built from 15 residues. Germline values: CDR1 SEHNR, CDR2 FQNEAQ (reference sequence). V shed 5 bases, J shed 4 bases, and the junction held 7 bases outside the gene matches. CDR3 DNA sequence: TGTGCCAGCAGCGTCGACAGGGGGCTTAGCACTGAAGCTTTCTTT. Translation: CASSVDRGLSTEAFF.

CDR3 residues: CASSPLGGLADYGYTF. The CDR3 DNA is TGTGCCAGCAGCCCCCTAGGGGGGCTAGCGGACTATGGCTACACCTTC. The chain links TRBV9 to TRBJ1-2, with D possibly TRBD1 on 6 matching bases. The V end lost 4 bases, the J end lost 3 bases, and 19 bases lay between the germline ends. Germline values: CDR1 SGDLS, CDR2 YYNGEE. The CDR3 extends over 16 amino acids.

This chain uses TRBV2 with TRBJ2-5, with 10 bases aligning to TRBD1. Trimming took 3 bases from V and 5 from J; bases not matched to a gene: 6. CDR1 SNHLY and CDR2 FYNNEI come from the germline V gene. The CDR3 loop spans 15 amino acids. In DNA form, the CDR3 reads TGTGCCAGCAGTGATCGGACAGGGGGAGGGGAGACCCAGTACTTC. Translating gives CASSDRTGGGETQYF.

The DNA for the CDR3 is TGTGCCAGCAGTCTCCCGGGACTAGCGGTCAACACCGGGGAGCTGTTTTTT. Translated, it gives CASSLPGLAVNTGELFF. This rearrangement joins TRBV28 to TRBJ2-2, with TRBD2 matching 11 bases. Germline V CDR1 and CDR2: MDHEN, SYDVKM. The CDR3 covers 17 residues. J lost 2 bases, V lost 5 bases, and 7 bases had no gene match.

This rearrangement joins TRBV6-6 to TRBJ2-7; D gene uncertain. The CDR3 consists of 15 residues. Trimming stripped 0 bases from V and 3 bases from J, with 12 bases between. Germline V gives CDR1 MNHNY, CDR2 SVGAGI (reference sequence). The CDR3 DNA is TGTGCCAGCAGTTACTCCAATGTTGGGGTCTACGAGCAGTACTTC. This translates into CASSYSNVGVYEQYF.

V usage is TRBV10-3 and J usage is TRBJ2-3; tentative D call: TRBD1 (5 bases). Trimming removed 4 bases from V and 6 bases from J, with 11 bases in between. The CDR3 sequence is 13 residues long. Germline-derived CDR1 and CDR2 are ENHRY and SYGVKD. CDR3 amino acids: CAISVDIFDTQYF. The CDR3 DNA reads TGTGCCATCAGTGTGGACATCTTTGATACGCAGTATTTT.

This clone appeared once. The DNA for the CDR3 is TGTGCCAGCAGCCAGGGAGGGGGCACTAATGAAAAACTGTTTTTT. This gives the protein CASSQGGGTNEKLFF. This chain joins TRBV14 and TRBJ1-4, with 7 nucleotides matching TRBD1. Germline-derived CDR1 and CDR2 are SGHDN and FVKESK. V was clipped by 3 bases and J by 2 bases; unmatched bases: 3. The CDR3 runs to 15 residues.

The gene calls are TRBV6-6 and TRBJ2-3; TRBD1 aligns across 11 bases. Trimming cost V 6 bases and J 4 bases; bases outside gene matches: 3. The CDR3 has 14 amino acids. CDR1 MNHNY and CDR2 SVGAGI come from the germline V gene (reference sequence). For the CDR3, the DNA is TGTGCCAGCAGAGGGACAGGGGGACCAGATACGCAGTATTTT. It is translated as CASRGTGGPDTQYF.

V usage is TRBV5-1 and J usage is TRBJ1-1; no definite D call. CDR1 and CDR2 (germline): SGHRS, YFSETQ. Trimming cost V 1 base and J 0 bases, with 7 bases left between them. The CDR3 contains 14 residues. CDR3 nucleotides: TGCGCCAGCAGCTTGTTTAACCTGAACACTGAAGCTTTCTTT. Residues: CASSLFNLNTEAFF.

J is TRBJ2-3 and V is TRBV6-6, with D perhaps being TRBD1 or TRBD2 (6 bases each). The ends were cut back, 10 bases at V and 6 bases at J, with 14 bases in the middle. The CDR3 contains 12 residues. Germline assignment: CDR1 MNHNY and CDR2 SVGAGI (reference sequence). The CDR3 sequence is CATLDSGDTQYF. The CDR3 DNA reads TGTGCCACCTTGGACAGCGGGGATACGCAGTATTTT.

This clone was recorded only once. This chain uses TRBV7-9 with TRBJ2-1; 9 bases align to TRBD1. This CDR3 has 15 residues. The trim removed 3 bases at V and 2 bases at J, leaving 2 bases unmatched. CDR1 is SEHNR and CDR2 is FQNEAQ in the germline V gene (reference sequence). CDR3 residues: CASSFRQGAYNEQFF. The CDR3 coding sequence is TGTGCCAGCAGCTTCCGACAGGGGGCCTACAATGAGCAGTTCTTC.

J is TRBJ2-2 and V is TRBV10-3; 9 bases are a match to TRBD1. This CDR3 has 16 residues. Trimming at V came to 11 bases and at J to 4 bases, leaving 14 bases not matched to a gene. Germline V gene lookup returns CDR1 ENHRY and CDR2 SYGVKD. The CDR3 is CAARKQGARSTGELFF. In DNA, the CDR3 is TGTGCCGCCAGGAAACAGGGGGCGCGTAGCACCGGGGAGCTGTTTTTT.

This rearrangement joins TRBV21-1 to TRBJ2-7. TRBV21-1 is annotated as a pseudogene. The CDR3 extends over 15 amino acids. The CDR3 sequence is CASSLYLPSHREQYF. The CDR3 bases are TGTGCCAGCAGCCTTTATCTACCCAGTCATCGCGAGCAGTACTTC.

This clone has just a few counts. Here the CDR3 reads CAISESRGNTEAFF. CDR3 DNA sequence: TGTGCCATCAGTGAGTCGCGGGGGAACACTGAAGCTTTCTTT. The chain is built from TRBV10-3 and TRBJ1-1; D gene ambiguous. V dropped 0 bases and J dropped 1 base, with 6 bases sitting between them. CDR3 length: 14 amino acids. CDR1 and CDR2 (germline): ENHRY, SYGVKD.

Notes on this clone: Distinct nucleotide sequences in the sample also encode this CDR3. This sequence joins TRBV5-1 and TRBJ1-5, with a weak D call TRBD1 (5 bases). Trimming cost V 0 bases and J 2 bases, with 6 bases left between them. Per the germline V gene, CDR1 is SGHRS and CDR2 is YFSETQ. CDR3 length equals 14 residues. The chain's CDR3 is CASSLEGGNQPQHF. The CDR3 nucleotides read TGCGCCAGCAGCTTGGAAGGGGGCAATCAGCCCCAGCATTTT.

This CDR3 is CASSYNRVGGNTIYF. The CDR3 bases are TGTGCCAGCAGTTACAACAGGGTGGGTGGAAACACCATATATTTT. V gene TRBV6-5 combines with J gene TRBJ1-3; maybe TRBD1 (6 bases). The CDR3 contains 15 residues. V lost 2 bases and J lost 3, with 11 bases in between. CDR1 is MNHEY, CDR2 SVGAGI, per germline.